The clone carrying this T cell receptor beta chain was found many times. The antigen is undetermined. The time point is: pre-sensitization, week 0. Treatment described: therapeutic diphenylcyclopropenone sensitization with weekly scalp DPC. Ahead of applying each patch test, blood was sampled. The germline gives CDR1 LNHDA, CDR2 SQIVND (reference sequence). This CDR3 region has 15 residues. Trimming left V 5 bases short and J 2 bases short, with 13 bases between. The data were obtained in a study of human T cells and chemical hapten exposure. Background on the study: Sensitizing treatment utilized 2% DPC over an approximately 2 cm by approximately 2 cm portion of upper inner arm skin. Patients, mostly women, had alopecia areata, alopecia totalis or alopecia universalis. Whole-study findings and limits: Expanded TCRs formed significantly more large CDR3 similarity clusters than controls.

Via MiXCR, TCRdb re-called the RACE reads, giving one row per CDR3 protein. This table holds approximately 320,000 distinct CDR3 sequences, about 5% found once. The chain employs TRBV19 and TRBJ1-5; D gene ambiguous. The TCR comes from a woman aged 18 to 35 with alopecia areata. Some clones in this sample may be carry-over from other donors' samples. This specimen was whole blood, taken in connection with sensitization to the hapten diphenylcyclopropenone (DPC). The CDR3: CASSPHSGGNQPQHF. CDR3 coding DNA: TGTGCCAGTAGTCCTCATTCGGGAGGCAATCAGCCCCAGCATTTT. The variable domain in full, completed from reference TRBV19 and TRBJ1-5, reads DGGITQSPKYLFRKEGQNVTLSCEQNLNHDAMYWYRQDPGQGLRLIYYSQIVNDFQKGDIAEGYSVSREKKESFPLTVTSAQKNPTAFYLCASSPHSGGNQPQHFGDGTRLSIL.